This TCR beta chain is from a study of cytomegalovirus exposure and HLA in healthy donors. Study conclusions and caveats: Later analysis identified 15,000 to 20,000 TCR beta sequences associated with HLA alleles, using a false discovery rate threshold of 0.05.

The PCR used 60 Vbeta and 13 Jbeta primers. Sequencing used immunoSEQ multiplex PCR; TCRdb keeps in-frame clones, though not all of them. Here the sample spans about 200,000 clones, around four fifths being singletons. The CDR3 covers 12 residues. As to this clone: The antigen is unknown.

This clonotype originated in a woman between 40 and 55 years old in good health and CMV-seronegative. The material sequenced was PBMCs. The V and J genes are TRBV21-1 and TRBJ2-5; the D call in the table, TRBD1, was not verified against the DNA. TRBV21-1 is a documented pseudogene. In DNA form, the CDR3 reads TGTGCCAGCAGCGGGCCCGAGGGGGCCCAGTACTTC. Its protein is CASSGPEGAQYF.